This T cell receptor (beta chain) was captured in a study of T cell therapy after organ transplantation (dated by TCRdb to between 2018 and 2020). Study-wide context: Autologous CMV-specific T cells, expanded in vitro for roughly 15 days with a peptide pool of 30 HLA class I and II CMV epitopes, were used as therapy products. Patients received a median of 1.92 x 10^8 CMV-specific T cells across 2 to 6 intravenous infusions. A follow-up TRBV repertoire analysis was performed on an open-label phase I trial of autologous CMV-specific adoptive T cell therapy in solid-organ transplant recipients. Patients were given up to 6 doses of T cells at 2-week intervals and were followed for 29 weeks after finishing therapy. Of the roughly ten patients, eight were classified as clinical responders and two were classified as nonresponders. Only about 85% of the 10 patients had long-term post-therapy samples available. Blood samples for the long-term post-therapy time point were taken 20 to 29 weeks after therapy ended. The paper as a whole reports these results and caveats: The fold change in CD8 clonality after therapy was inversely correlated with pretherapy clonality, which suggests that less biased repertoires were more open to remodeling. Marked pretherapy clonal expansions with minimal repertoire change after therapy were observed in nonresponders. Assessment of confounders such as concurrent antirejection and antiviral medications was prevented by the small cohort. Reconstitution after therapy appeared to involve both transferred clonotypes and endogenous clonotypes that were not detected in the therapy products. Few detected expansions in nonresponders may reflect reduced sample coverage from poor CD8+ T cell yield.

This clone was counted between two and nine times. No antigen is known for it. Base qualities were left out, and no much larger clone turns up one base away. The sample's time point, from its label and the paper: 20-29 weeks after completion of therapy. Solid-organ transplant recipients with drug-resistant/recurrent cytomegalovirus were included as patients. Some ten people from the trial were chosen for repertoire analysis because post-therapy peripheral blood mononuclear cells were available from them. Viable CD3+CD8+CD4- lymphocytes were sorted from PBMCs on a BD FACSAria III. Genomic DNA was extracted from sorted cells with the Qiagen DNeasy Kit. From cysteine to phenylalanine, the CDR3 is 13 amino acids long. Of the read, only the CDR3 DNA is kept; its 39 bases are in frame from base 1. The germline V gene (reference sequence) supplies CDR1 SEHNR and CDR2 FQNEAQ. Trimming takes 5 bases from V and 3 bases from J, and the germline ends sit 11 bases apart.

TRB CDR3 regions were amplified from genomic DNA with the immunoSEQ two-step, bias-controlled multiplex PCR assay. An Illumina NextSeq 500 was used to sequence the CDR3 libraries. The authors' analysis ran thus. The immunoSEQ Analyzer platform was used for the initial alignment and bioinformatics, which included bias normalization against synthetic CDR3 analogs. Annotation of V, D and J genes followed the definitions in the IMGT database. Further TRBV analyses used VDJtools version 1.1.10 and the R package tcR version 2.2.1.11 with default settings. GLIPH analysis was performed with version 1.0 using default settings. In CDR3 sequences with at least 5 reads, significant changes in clonotype frequency were tested by a 2-sided binomial test with Benjamini-Hochberg correction (alpha = 0.01). In its TCRdb copy, this immuneACCESS table keeps in-frame sequences only and misses some clones. Where compared with another copy, unresolved V genes explain less than half of these, and the others have no known cause. V and J calls and clone size follow that table, whereas D and trimming were derived from the DNA. The sample contains about 3,500 clones, 55% to 70% of them found a single time. The top ten clonotypes cover 39% of the sample.

This chain is built from TRBV7-9 and TRBJ2-7, with the D gene not clear enough to name. Sequencing used CD8+ T cells from blood, obtained after autologous CMV-specific T cell therapy. The TCR originated in a human patient who had received a solid organ transplant and had CMV disease. Donor T cells from the graft may be present among the T cells after a transplant. CDR3 reads: CASSPMGYYEQYF. The nucleotide sequence reads as follows: TGTGCCAGCAGCCCTATGGGGTACTACGAGCAGTACTTC.